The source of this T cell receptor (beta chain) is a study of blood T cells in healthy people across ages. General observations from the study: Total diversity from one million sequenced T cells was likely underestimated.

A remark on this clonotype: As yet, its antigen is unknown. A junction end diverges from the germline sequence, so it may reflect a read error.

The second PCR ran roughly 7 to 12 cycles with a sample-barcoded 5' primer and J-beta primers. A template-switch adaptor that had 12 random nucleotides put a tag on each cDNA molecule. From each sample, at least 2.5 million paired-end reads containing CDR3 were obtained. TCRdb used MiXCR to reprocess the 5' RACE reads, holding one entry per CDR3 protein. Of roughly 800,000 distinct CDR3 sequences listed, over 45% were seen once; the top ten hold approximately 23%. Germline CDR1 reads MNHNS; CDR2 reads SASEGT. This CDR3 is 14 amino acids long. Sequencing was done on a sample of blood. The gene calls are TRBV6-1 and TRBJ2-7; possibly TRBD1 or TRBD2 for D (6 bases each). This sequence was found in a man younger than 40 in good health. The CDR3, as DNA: TGTGCCAGCAGGACTAGGACAGTCTCCTACAAGCAGTACTTC. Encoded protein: CASRTRTVSYKQYF.